The clone carrying this T cell receptor beta chain has ten or more counts. As yet, its antigen is unknown. This specimen comes from a study of identical twins. General study points: Analyses of zero insertions could, in part, be confounded by invariant MAIT and iNKT cells.

There were only healthy Caucasians among the donors. A universal primer site was added by template switching, and unique molecular identifiers were carried by the cDNA. MiXCR was run by TCRdb on the 5' RACE reads, yielding one entry per CDR3 protein. The sample records approximately 670,000 distinct CDR3 sequences, roughly 6% being singletons. CDR1 MDHEN and CDR2 SYDVKM come from the germline V gene. Trimming cost V 5 bases and J 8 bases, with 7 bases left between them. This CDR3 spans 11 amino acids. The chain has TRBV28 and TRBJ2-1; D ambiguous. The sample comprised naive T cells sorted from blood. This sequence originates from a man aged 18 to 30 in good health. The CDR3 reads CASSPHYEQFF. CDR3 bases: TGTGCCAGCAGTCCACATTATGAGCAGTTCTTC.